The TCR beta chain described here comes from a study of blood T cell repertoires in COVID-19. Turning to the study itself: Italy, Spain and the United States were the sources of the convalescent and acute COVID-19 samples. PBMCs, B-cell-depleted T cells, or T cells provided the cDNA or gDNA that made up the material.

The CDR3 extends over 16 amino acids. Trimming took 2 bases from V and 4 from J, leaving 12 bases between them. Germline V gene data show CDR1 as WSHSY and CDR2 as SAAADI. This clone was picked up many times. As handled by the study authors: Amplification from reference gene primers served as the basis for estimated nucleated cell counts. Clones were read by immunoSEQ multiplex PCR, and TCRdb kept only the in-frame ones, dropping some. That table gives V, J and clone size, and the DNA gave D and trimming. The sample contains about 100,000 clones, less than 80% of which appear only once. The specimen was peripheral blood. V usage is TRBV10-2 and J usage is TRBJ2-6, with a tentative D call TRBD2 (6 bases). The origin of this receptor is a man aged 65-85 years with active or convalescent COVID-19. The CDR3: CASSEGAGIGANVLTF. CDR3 sequence (DNA): TGCGCCAGCAGTGAGGGGGCGGGAATAGGGGCCAACGTCCTGACTTTC.